This T cell receptor (beta chain) was sequenced during a study of blood T cell repertoires in COVID-19. As for the study in general: Both acute and convalescent COVID-19 samples were obtained from the United States, Italy and Spain. T cells, B-cell-depleted T cells, or PBMCs provided the cDNA or gDNA that served as material.

How the authors handled the data: Reference gene primer amplification gave estimated nucleated cell counts. Clones were sequenced by immunoSEQ multiplex PCR, and TCRdb holds only the in-frame ones, with some missing. For V, J and clone size, that table is used; D and trimming come from the DNA. The sample shows around 70,000 clones, around 86% of them seen only once. The ends were cut back, 4 bases at V and 4 bases at J, with 5 bases in the middle. Germline CDR1 and CDR2: SGHTA and FQGNSA. The CDR3 is 12 residues long. Source material: peripheral blood. V and J are TRBV7-2 and TRBJ2-1; the D is unclear. The receptor was isolated from a woman aged 80 or over with active or convalescent COVID-19. This chain's CDR3 is CASSSGYNEQFF. In nucleotides, the CDR3 is TGTGCCAGCAGCTCCGGTTACAATGAGCAGTTCTTC.